One and the same sample provided the 14 T cell receptor beta chains below, sequenced in a study of monozygotic twins with inflammatory bowel disease. TCRdb reprocessed the 5' RACE reads and keeps a single row for each CDR3 protein, giving no DNA. This sample's table has about 440,000 distinct CDR3 sequences. Source material: blood. Receptor source: a human donor with ulcerative colitis or Crohn's disease, or a healthy co-twin of an affected twin (not recorded which).

The V and J genes are TRBV5-1 and TRBJ2-1; checking the TCRdb D call of TRBD2 is not possible without DNA. This CDR3 has 16 amino acids. Germline CDR1 and CDR2: SGHRS and YFSETQ. CDR3 sequence reads: CASSLAEGLAGDEQFF.

The chain is built from TRBV9 and TRBJ2-1; with no DNA, the TCRdb D assignment of TRBD1 cannot be verified. The CDR3 runs 15 residues. The germline gives CDR1 SGDLS, CDR2 YYNGEE. CDR3 residues: CASSVGPGGMYEQFF.

The chain uses TRBV27 and TRBJ2-7; no DNA is available, so the TRBD2 call from TCRdb remains unchecked. Germline CDR1 is MNHEY and CDR2 is SMNVEV (reference sequence). The CDR3 is made up of 15 amino acids. The CDR3 sequence: CASSRTSGNSYEQYF.

The chain links TRBV7-7 to TRBJ2-1; the TRBD1 assignment by TCRdb is unverifiable without DNA. The CDR3 covers 16 residues. Germline loops: CDR1 SSHAT, CDR2 FNYEAQ (reference sequence). Here the CDR3 reads CASSLAGGPTSNEQFF.

The V call is TRBV3-1, the J call TRBJ2-7; without DNA, the TCRdb call of TRBD1 cannot be checked. The CDR3 sequence is 17 residues long. CDR1 is LGHDT, CDR2 YNNKEL, per germline (reference sequence). This CDR3 is CASSPRAGQGNPYEQYF.

The chain recombines TRBV6-1 with TRBJ1-1; the TRBD1 assignment by TCRdb is unverifiable without DNA. CDR1 MNHNS and CDR2 SASEGT come from the germline V gene. This CDR3 has 14 amino acids. This CDR3 is CASSPGQGAVEAFF.

The gene calls are TRBV5-6 and TRBJ2-1; TCRdb reports TRBD1, a call that lacks DNA to check it against. The CDR3 loop spans 16 amino acids. From germline, CDR1 is SGHDT and CDR2 YYEEEE. The CDR3 sequence is CASSLRVRGNYNEQFF.

V is TRBV11-3 and J is TRBJ2-1; TCRdb picks TRBD2, but there is no DNA to check that call. This CDR3 is 15 amino acids long. The germline CDR1 and CDR2 sequences are SGHNT and YENEEA. CDR3 in amino acids: CASSLGTSDYNEQFF.

The rearrangement joins TRBV28 to TRBJ2-6; TCRdb's D gene call, TRBD1, goes unchecked for lack of DNA. This CDR3 comprises 16 residues. Per the germline V gene, CDR1 is MDHEN and CDR2 is SYDVKM. CDR3 sequence reads: CASAQDGLRGANVLTF.

The CDR3 region is CASSTTISYNEQFF. V is TRBV27 and J is TRBJ2-1; TCRdb picks TRBD2, but there is no DNA to check that call. The CDR3 runs 14 residues. Germline V CDR1 and CDR2: MNHEY, SMNVEV (reference sequence).

The J gene is TRBJ2-3, the V gene TRBV4-1; TCRdb picks TRBD2, but there is no DNA to check that call. The CDR3 extends over 20 amino acids. Looked up from germline, CDR1 is MGHRA and CDR2 is YSYEKL. The CDR3: CASSQDIGLAGGPSADTQYF.

The V call is TRBV29-1, the J call TRBJ1-2. The germline V gene has CDR1 SQVTM and CDR2 ANQGSEA. The CDR3 loop spans 12 amino acids. CDR3 sequence: CSVAVPNYGYTF.

The chain recombines TRBV3-1 with TRBJ1-5; checking the TCRdb D call of TRBD1 is not possible without DNA. This CDR3 region has 14 residues. Germline assignment: CDR1 LGHDT and CDR2 YNNKEL (reference sequence). The CDR3 reads CASSQEGEGQPQHF.

This chain uses TRBV20-1 with TRBJ2-2; TCRdb selects TRBD1, and the lack of DNA leaves this call unchecked. From germline, CDR1 is DFQATT and CDR2 SNEGSKA (reference sequence). The CDR3 length is 17 residues. This CDR3 is CSAKGGLRDREVGELFF.